One and the same sample provided the 31 T cell receptor beta chains below, sequenced in a study of response to subunit inactivated influenza vaccine. TCRdb itself ran the RT-PCR reads through MiXCR, one entry per CDR3 protein. The data hold more than 550,000 distinct CDR3 sequences, with around 11% observed a single time. This same sample was also part of a study on T cells expressing NK-cell markers. Per that study: The authors generated TCR beta cDNA through 5'RACE template switching with UMIs.

Material: PBMCs from blood, obtained on the day of vaccination. These receptors were obtained from a man over 45 who received an inactivated influenza vaccine.

The chain carries TRBV30 and TRBJ1-6; TRBD1 might be the D (5 bases). Trimming left V 5 bases short and J 7 bases short, with 9 bases between. Germline V gene sequence: CDR1 GTSNPN, CDR2 SVGIG (reference sequence). This CDR3 is 12 amino acids long. CDR3 residues: CAWGRVNSPLHF. As DNA, the CDR3 is TGTGCCTGGGGCAGGGTCAATTCACCCCTCCACTTT.

This clonotype showed up just a few times. V usage is TRBV12-3 or TRBV12-4 and J usage is TRBJ1-5, with D unresolved. Trimming took off 1 base at V and 3 bases at J, with 7 bases between the two ends. The CDR3 runs to 14 residues. This CDR3 is CASSLGEVNQPQHF. For the CDR3, the DNA is TGTGCCAGCAGTTTAGGGGAAGTCAATCAGCCCCAGCATTTT.

This rearrangement joins TRBV5-1 to TRBJ2-1; D may correspond to TRBD1 or TRBD2 (6 bases each). The CDR3 contains 15 residues. Trimming shortened V by 0 bases and J by 8 bases, and 15 bases separated the two germline ends. The V gene's germline CDR1 is SGHRS and CDR2 YFSETQ. CDR3 bases: TGCGCCAGCAGCTTGGGGGGGGCCAACGGATATGAGCAGTTCTTC. It is translated as CASSLGGANGYEQFF.

The J gene is TRBJ2-1, the V gene TRBV24-1, with 11 bases fitting TRBD2. Germline CDR1 and CDR2: KGHDR and SFDVKD. CDR3 length: 17 amino acids. The V gene end was trimmed by 4 bases and the J gene end by 5 bases; junction bases not matched to a gene: 9. The DNA for the CDR3 is TGTGCCACCAGTGACACTGGGACTAGCGGAGCCAACAATGAGCAGTTCTTC. Translated, it gives CATSDTGTSGANNEQFF.

This clonotype came up a few times. The rearrangement links TRBV20-1 to TRBJ1-5; 8 nucleotides align to TRBD1. The germline V gene has CDR1 DFQATT and CDR2 SNEGSKA (reference sequence). The CDR3 spans 13 residues. J lost 6 bases, V lost 5 bases, and 6 bases had no gene match. The CDR3 DNA reads TGCAGTGCTTGGGCAGGGGGCCGTCAGCCCCAGCATTTT. Its translation: CSAWAGGRQPQHF.

The chain combines TRBV4-2 with TRBJ1-2, with a weak D call TRBD1 (6 bases). Germline-derived CDR1 and CDR2 are LGHNA and YNFKEQ. V lost 0 bases to trimming and J lost 3 bases, with 14 bases between them. The CDR3 runs 16 residues. DNA of the CDR3: TGTGCCAGCAGCCAAGATCCAGTTGGGGGCGACTATGGCTACACCTTC. Translating gives CASSQDPVGGDYGYTF.

This clonotype was detected only a few times. This sequence joins TRBV7-2 and TRBJ2-7, with TRBD1 as a possible D gene (6 bases). Germline V gives CDR1 SGHTA, CDR2 FQGNSA. CDR3 length: 16 amino acids. V lost 1 base and J lost 2, with 15 bases in between. CDR3 nucleotides: TGTGCCAGCAGCTTAGTTTTTGGGGACACCGCCTACGAGCAGTACTTC. Protein sequence: CASSLVFGDTAYEQYF.

The chain carries TRBV6-2 or TRBV6-3 and TRBJ1-6; D may be TRBD1 (5 bases). V dropped 0 bases and J dropped 5 bases, with 23 bases sitting between them. Looked up from germline, CDR1 is MNHEY and CDR2 is SVGEGT. CDR3 size: 20 residues. DNA for the CDR3: TGTGCCAGCAGTTACTCGACCGGTTGGAGGGGCGGCATGAATAATTCACCCCTCCACTTT. Translation: CASSYSTGWRGGMNNSPLHF.

Details on this clonotype: At one boundary the junction diverges from the germline segment, which might be a read error. This chain joins TRBV15 and TRBJ2-1, with 8 positions matching TRBD1. CDR3 size: 15 residues. From germline, CDR1 is LNHNV and CDR2 YYDKDF (reference sequence). This CDR3 reads CATSVGQGSYNDQFF. Here the CDR3 DNA reads TGTGCCACCAGCGTCGGACAGGGATCCTACAATGACCAGTTCTTC.

This clonotype was seen repeatedly, ten times or more. The chain uses TRBV9 and TRBJ2-7, with a weak D call TRBD2 (6 bases). This CDR3 has 14 residues. The germline V gene encodes CDR1 SGDLS and CDR2 YYNGEE. V dropped 0 bases and J dropped 1 base, with 8 bases sitting between them. Here the CDR3 DNA reads TGTGCCAGCAGCGTAGATGGGGGGTCCTACGAGCAGTACTTC. Encoded protein: CASSVDGGSYEQYF.

The rearrangement links TRBV10-1 to TRBJ2-2, with D maybe TRBD2 (5 bases). CDR1 WNHNN and CDR2 SYGVQD come from the germline V gene (reference sequence). Trimming cost V 0 bases and J 6 bases, with 17 bases left between them. This CDR3 comprises 17 residues. The CDR3: CASSESEREGNPGELFF. CDR3 nucleotides: TGCGCCAGCAGTGAGTCTGAGAGGGAAGGAAATCCCGGGGAGCTGTTTTTT.

This clonotype was recorded a few times. V and J are TRBV12-3 or TRBV12-4 and TRBJ2-3, with TRBD2 matching over 10 bases. The CDR3 runs 15 residues. J was trimmed by 5 bases and V by 3 bases; bases with no gene match: 5. In nucleotides, the CDR3 is TGTGCCAGCAGTTTCTCCGGGACTAGCGTAGATACGCAGTATTTT. Protein sequence: CASSFSGTSVDTQYF.

This clonotype was seen repeatedly, ten times or more. V gene TRBV9 combines with J gene TRBJ2-5; weak D call: TRBD2 (6 bases). CDR1 SGDLS and CDR2 YYNGEE come from the germline V gene. The V end was cut by 0 bases, the J end by 5 bases, with 14 bases between. There are 15 residues in the CDR3. This CDR3 is CASSVEGRELETQYF. In DNA form, the CDR3 reads TGTGCCAGCAGCGTAGAAGGTCGGGAGTTGGAGACCCAGTACTTC.

This clonotype was counted between two and nine times. V gene TRBV6-5 combines with J gene TRBJ2-2; D is uncertain. Germline CDR1 reads MNHEY; CDR2 reads SVGAGI. The CDR3 consists of 15 residues. V dropped 2 bases and J dropped 5 bases, with 12 bases sitting between them. The DNA of the CDR3 is TGTGCCAGCAGTTACAGCCCGACACCAACCGGGGAGCTGTTTTTT. Residues: CASSYSPTPTGELFF.

The rearrangement joins TRBV6-2 or TRBV6-3 to TRBJ2-5, with D tentatively TRBD1 (6 bases). The CDR3 is 13 amino acids. CDR1 and CDR2 (germline): MNHEY, SVGEGT. V gave up 6 bases and J gave up 5 bases, with 13 bases separating them. The CDR3 sequence is CASRHGQRETQYF. The CDR3 DNA is TGTGCCAGCAGGCACGGACAGAGGGAGACCCAGTACTTC.

This chain joins TRBV29-1 and TRBJ2-3; TRBD2 agrees at 7 bases. The CDR3 is 15 amino acids. The J segment lost 3 bases and the V segment lost 2 bases, leaving 8 bases of the junction unmatched. The germline V gene encodes CDR1 SQVTM and CDR2 ANQGSEA. The CDR3 here is CSVEWGGSVTDTQYF. DNA for the CDR3: TGCAGCGTTGAATGGGGGGGGTCAGTGACAGATACGCAGTATTTT.

This clonotype was recorded at least ten times. This chain connects TRBV7-2 to TRBJ2-1; TRBD2 agrees at 11 bases. CDR3 length equals 15 residues. The V and J ends lost 7 bases and 7 bases, in that order; junction bases with no gene match: 9. From germline, CDR1 is SGHTA and CDR2 FQGNSA. CDR3 loop: CASTLLAGVGNEQFF. The CDR3 bases are TGTGCCAGCACCCTACTAGCGGGAGTGGGAAATGAGCAGTTCTTC.

Concerning this clonotype itself: The junction and the germline gene differ at one end; a read error may be behind it. This chain joins TRBV15 and TRBJ2-1, with TRBD2 as a possible D gene (6 bases). CDR3 length: 18 amino acids. Germline-derived CDR1 and CDR2 are LNHNV and YYDKDF (reference sequence). CDR3 nucleotide sequence: TGTGCCACCAGTAGAGATTGGTCTAGCGTCGCCGGCTACAATGAGCAGTTCTTC. Amino acid sequence: CATSRDWSSVAGYNEQFF.

The CDR3 is CASSLAGTVTYEQYF. CDR3 nucleotides: TGTGCCAGCAGCTTGGCCGGTACAGTTACCTACGAGCAGTACTTC. V gene TRBV5-4 combines with J gene TRBJ2-7, with D unclear. V lost 0 bases to trimming and J lost 2 bases, with 12 bases between them. Germline V gene lookup returns CDR1 SGHNT and CDR2 YYREEE (reference sequence). The CDR3 loop spans 15 amino acids.

This clonotype was detected a few times. The rearrangement links TRBV20-1 to TRBJ1-2, with D possibly TRBD1 on 6 matching bases. Between the trimmed V and J ends, which lost 2 bases and 5 bases, there was a span of 9 bases. Germline V gives CDR1 DFQATT, CDR2 SNEGSKA (reference sequence). The length of the CDR3 is 12 residues. The CDR3 is CSARPQGYGYTF. Here the CDR3 DNA reads TGCAGTGCTAGACCTCAGGGGTATGGCTACACCTTC.

This clonotype turned up a few times. V gene TRBV7-2 combines with J gene TRBJ2-5; D not resolved. This CDR3 spans 14 amino acids. V was clipped by 3 bases and J by 5 bases, with 13 bases between them. Per germline, CDR1 SGHTA and CDR2 FQGNSA. This CDR3 is CASSFSPGRETQYF. The CDR3 DNA reads TGTGCCAGCAGCTTCTCCCCAGGCCGGGAGACCCAGTACTTC.

This clonotype was seen repeatedly, ten times or more. The chain combines TRBV28 with TRBJ2-7; 9 bases align to TRBD1. The CDR3 is 15 amino acids. Germline V gives CDR1 MDHEN, CDR2 SYDVKM. J was trimmed by 6 bases and V by 10 bases; bases with no gene match: 16. The CDR3: CATTRIPGTGSEQYF. CDR3 in DNA: TGTGCCACCACCCGAATTCCCGGGACAGGGAGCGAGCAGTACTTC. Full variable domain (outside the CDR3, taken from reference TRBV28 and TRBJ2-7): DVKVTQSSRYLVKRTGEKVFLECVQDMDHENMFWYRQDPGLGLRLIYFSYDVKMKEKGDIPEGYSVSREKKERFSLILESASTNQTSMYLCATTRIPGTGSEQYFGPGTRLTVT.

Details on this clonotype: One end of the junction is discordant with germline, which a read error may explain. The chain couples TRBV2 to TRBJ1-4; D might be TRBD1 (5 bases). Germline V gives CDR1 SNHLY, CDR2 FYNNEI. The CDR3 spans 13 residues. The CDR3 region has the DNA TGTGCCAGCAGTGAATTCTCCGCGGGAGGGGTCCTATTT. It is translated as CASSEFSAGGVLF.

The genes are TRBV12-3 or TRBV12-4 and TRBJ2-7; TRBD1 matches at 7 bases. The CDR3 is 15 residues long. Losses at the gene ends were 2 bases for V and 0 bases for J; bases not matched to a gene: 4. CDR3 sequence: CASSLTYRGSYEQYF. CDR3 nucleotide sequence: TGTGCCAGCAGTTTAACCTACAGGGGCTCCTACGAGCAGTACTTC.

This clonotype was seen a few times. J is TRBJ2-7 and V is TRBV5-8, with TRBD2 as a possible D gene (5 bases). Trimming took off 1 base at V and 6 bases at J, with 14 bases between the two ends. The V gene's germline CDR1 is SGHTS and CDR2 YDEGEE. The CDR3 runs to 14 residues. The chain's CDR3 is CASSLRVKAGEQYF. CDR3 sequence (DNA): TGTGCCAGCAGCTTGCGGGTAAAGGCGGGCGAGCAGTACTTC.

This sequence joins TRBV11-3 and TRBJ2-3, with TRBD2 as a possible D gene (5 bases). Trimming shortened V by 1 base and J by 0 bases, and 11 bases separated the two germline ends. Germline V gene lookup returns CDR1 SGHNT and CDR2 YENEEA. The CDR3 is made up of 16 amino acids. The CDR3 DNA reads TGTGCCAGCAGCTTAGGGACTCAACTCAGCACAGATACGCAGTATTTT. Its translation is CASSLGTQLSTDTQYF.

This clonotype occurred a few times. The chain links TRBV27 to TRBJ2-5; 7 positions match TRBD2. V shed 6 bases, J shed 3 bases, and the junction held 10 bases outside the gene matches. The CDR3 is 15 amino acids. Germline CDR1 and CDR2: MNHEY and SMNVEV (reference sequence). Here the CDR3 DNA reads TGTGCCAGCAGAAGAACGGCGGGGGAGAAAGAGACCCAGTACTTC. It codes for CASRRTAGEKETQYF.

This chain uses TRBV12-3 or TRBV12-4 with TRBJ2-2; D is ambiguous. The V gene lost 10 bases and the J gene lost 5 bases, with 14 bases spanning the gap. The CDR3 sequence is 13 residues long. The DNA of the CDR3 is TGTGCCACCACCCCCGTCGGAACCGGGGAGCTGTTTTTT. Protein sequence: CATTPVGTGELFF.

This clonotype was counted at least ten times. The rearrangement uses TRBV29-1 and TRBJ2-1; 7 positions agree with TRBD2. J lost 1 base, V lost 7 bases, and 4 bases had no gene match. Germline V gives CDR1 SQVTM, CDR2 ANQGSEA. The CDR3 length is 13 residues. CDR3 amino acids: CSAGGRSYNEQFF. CDR3 nucleotides: TGCAGCGCGGGGGGACGATCCTACAATGAGCAGTTCTTC.

The CDR3 DNA follows: TGTGCCAGCAGTTACATGGCAGATACGCAGTATTTT. Translating gives CASSYMADTQYF. This sequence joins TRBV6-2 or TRBV6-3 and TRBJ2-3; no clear D. Germline CDR1 and CDR2: MNHEY and SVGEGT. The CDR3 has 12 amino acids. Trimming cost V 2 bases and J 4 bases, with 4 bases left between them.

This clonotype was counted many times. An end of the junction does not agree with germline; a read error may underlie this. The chain has TRBV7-2 and TRBJ2-5; no reliable D call. Germline values: CDR1 SGHTA, CDR2 FQGNSA. This CDR3 has 13 residues. The CDR3 here is CASSQGFRETQYF. The CDR3 region has the DNA TGCGCCAGCAGCCAAGGGTTTCGAGAGACCCAGTACTTC.